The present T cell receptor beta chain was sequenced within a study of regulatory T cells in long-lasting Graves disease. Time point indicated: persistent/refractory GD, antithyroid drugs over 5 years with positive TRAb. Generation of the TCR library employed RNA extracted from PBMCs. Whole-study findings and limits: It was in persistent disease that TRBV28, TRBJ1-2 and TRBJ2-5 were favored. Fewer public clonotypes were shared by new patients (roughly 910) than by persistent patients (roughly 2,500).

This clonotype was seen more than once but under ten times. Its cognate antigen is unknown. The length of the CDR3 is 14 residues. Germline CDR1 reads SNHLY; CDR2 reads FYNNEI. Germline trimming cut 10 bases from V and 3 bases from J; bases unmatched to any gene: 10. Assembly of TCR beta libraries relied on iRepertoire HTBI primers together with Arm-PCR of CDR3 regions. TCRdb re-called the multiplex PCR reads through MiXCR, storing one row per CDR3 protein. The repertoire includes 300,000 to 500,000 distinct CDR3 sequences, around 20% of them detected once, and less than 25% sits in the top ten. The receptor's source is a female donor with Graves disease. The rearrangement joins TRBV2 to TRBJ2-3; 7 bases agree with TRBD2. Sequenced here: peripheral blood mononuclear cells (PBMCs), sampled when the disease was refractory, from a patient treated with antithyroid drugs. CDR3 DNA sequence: TGTGCCACCAGCGGGACTCTGTGGACAGATACGCAGTATTTT. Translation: CATSGTLWTDTQYF.